These 26 T cell receptor beta chains were all obtained from the same sample, sequenced in a study of blood T cell repertoires in COVID-19. Method: immunoSEQ multiplex PCR; TCRdb's copy keeps in-frame clones and lacks some. The sample yields about 120,000 clones, roughly 81% seen once. The sequencing sample was made of peripheral blood. All receptors come from a human donor in a cohort sampled during active COVID-19.

V usage is TRBV6-6 and J usage is TRBJ1-5; TRBD1 matches at 7 bases. CDR3 length equals 14 residues. Trimming took 2 bases from V and 4 from J; bases not matched to a gene: 2. CDR1 is MNHNY and CDR2 is SVGAGI in the germline V gene (reference sequence). CDR3 sequence: CASSYLQGNQPQHF. The CDR3 DNA follows: TGTGCCAGCAGTTACCTACAGGGGAATCAGCCCCAGCATTTT.

The V call is TRBV11-2, the J call TRBJ1-2; no clear D gene. Trimming removed 9 bases from V and 7 bases from J, with 21 bases in between. The germline CDR1 and CDR2 sequences are SGHAT and FQNNGV. The CDR3 loop spans 14 amino acids. The CDR3 is CASSSGSLGSGYTF. The DNA for the CDR3 is TGTGCCAGTTCTTCCGGGTCTCTCGGAAGTGGCTACACCTTC. The whole variable domain, filled in from reference TRBV11-2 and TRBJ1-2, reads EAGVAQSPRYKIIEKRQSVAFWCNPISGHATLYWYQQILGQGPKLLIQFQNNGVVDDSQLPKDRFSAERLKGVDSTLKIQPAKLEDSAVYLCASSSGSLGSGYTFGSGTRLTVV.

The rearrangement uses TRBV23-1 and TRBJ2-6; 9 nucleotides line up with TRBD1. TRBV23-1 counts as an open reading frame of uncertain function. CDR3 length: 19 amino acids. With V trimmed by 0 bases and J by 0 bases, 6 bases remained unmatched. The CDR3 sequence: CASSQSSRDRASGANVLTF. CDR3 DNA: TGCGCCAGCAGTCAATCGAGCCGGGACAGGGCCTCTGGGGCCAACGTCCTGACTTTC.

The chain combines TRBV7-2 with TRBJ2-7; D not resolved. V lost 0 bases and J lost 3, with 3 bases in between. Germline V CDR1 and CDR2: SGHTA, FQGNSA. The CDR3 extends over 12 amino acids. CDR3 sequence (DNA): TGTGCCAGCAGCTTAGCTATCTACGAGCAGTACTTC. Translated, it gives CASSLAIYEQYF. Looking up the rest from reference TRBV7-2 and TRBJ2-7 gives the full variable domain: GAGVSQSPSNKVTEKGKDVELRCDPISGHTALYWYRQSLGQGLEFLIYFQGNSAPDKSGLPSDRFSAERTGGSVSTLTIQRTQQEDSAVYLCASSLAIYEQYFGPGTRLTVT.

The rearrangement links TRBV28 to TRBJ2-3; 7 positions agree with TRBD2. J was trimmed by 5 bases and V by 3 bases; bases with no gene match: 2. Germline CDR1 and CDR2: MDHEN and SYDVKM. This CDR3 is 13 amino acids long. The CDR3 coding sequence is TGTGCCAGCAGTTTGGGGAGGGGAGATACGCAGTATTTT. Translating gives CASSLGRGDTQYF.

This sequence joins TRBV13 and TRBJ2-1, with TRBD2 matching over 10 bases. The V segment lost 4 bases and the J segment 5 bases; nucleotides outside the gene matches: 14. Germline CDR1 PRHDT, CDR2 FYEKMQ (reference sequence). The CDR3 contains 18 residues. This CDR3 is CASSWRPGAGGTHNEQFF. DNA for the CDR3: TGTGCCAGCAGCTGGCGCCCGGGAGCGGGGGGGACCCACAATGAGCAGTTCTTC. The full variable domain, rest sourced from reference TRBV13 and TRBJ2-1, is AAGVIQSPRHLIKEKRETATLKCYPIPRHDTVYWYQQGPGQDPQFLISFYEKMQSDKGSIPDRFSAQQFSDYHSELNMSSLELGDSALYFCASSWRPGAGGTHNEQFFGPGTRLTVL.

This rearrangement joins TRBV6-6 to TRBJ2-7; TRBD1 aligns across 11 bases. Trimming removed 5 bases from V and 3 bases from J; junction bases left unmatched: 9. In germline, CDR1 is MNHNY, CDR2 SVGAGI (reference sequence). The CDR3 loop spans 16 amino acids. The CDR3 DNA reads as TGTGCCAGCAGTCCAAGATTCGGGACAGGGGGCTACGAGCAGTACTTC. Its translation is CASSPRFGTGGYEQYF.

The CDR3 loop is CAWSVTRTSGSYEQYF. The CDR3 DNA reads as TGTGCCTGGAGTGTAACCCGGACTAGCGGCTCCTACGAGCAGTACTTC. The chain has TRBV30 and TRBJ2-7, with 10 bases identical to TRBD2. After removal of 0 bases from V and 0 bases from J, the junction contained 5 bases not matched to a gene. This CDR3 is 16 amino acids long. Looked up from germline, CDR1 is GTSNPN and CDR2 is SVGIG (reference sequence).

The V and J genes are TRBV28 and TRBJ2-6; tentatively, D is TRBD1 (6 bases). CDR3 length: 16 residues. In germline, CDR1 is MDHEN, CDR2 SYDVKM. Trimming took off 5 bases at V and 2 bases at J, with 13 bases between the two ends. In DNA, the CDR3 is TGTGCCAGCAGTCCCACAGGGCAACCTGGGGCCAACGTCCTGACTTTC. As protein: CASSPTGQPGANVLTF.

V gene TRBV20-1 combines with J gene TRBJ2-7, with 11 bases matching TRBD2. Trimming cost V 6 bases and J 3 bases; bases outside gene matches: 7. The CDR3 consists of 14 residues. Per germline, CDR1 DFQATT and CDR2 SNEGSKA (reference sequence). The CDR3 nucleotides are TGCAGTGCAAGTAGGACTAGCGGGCACTACGAGCAGTACTTC. It translates to CSASRTSGHYEQYF.

The CDR3 coding sequence is TGTGCCTGGATGCAAGGGGGCACTGGGGCCAACGTCCTGACTTTC. As protein: CAWMQGGTGANVLTF. This chain joins TRBV30 and TRBJ2-6; 7 bases fit TRBD1. Germline lookup yields CDR1 GTSNPN and CDR2 SVGIG (reference sequence). The junction had 5 bases not matched to a gene; V was cut back by 4 bases and J by 2 bases. The CDR3 is 15 residues long.

V usage is TRBV6-5 and J usage is TRBJ2-7, with TRBD1 matching over 10 bases. This CDR3 has 15 residues. Looked up from germline, CDR1 is MNHEY and CDR2 is SVGAGI. J was trimmed by 3 bases and V by 6 bases; bases with no gene match: 8. This CDR3 is CASSSGTGVIYEQYF. The CDR3 DNA reads as TGTGCCAGCAGCTCCGGGACAGGGGTAATCTACGAGCAGTACTTC.

This clone was found many times. The chain carries TRBV14 and TRBJ1-1, with D maybe TRBD1 (6 bases). The CDR3 is 17 residues long. Germline CDR1 reads SGHDN; CDR2 reads FVKESK. V dropped 1 base and J dropped 0 bases, with 15 bases sitting between them. The CDR3 loop is CASSQGLRGPLNTEAFF. CDR3 DNA: TGTGCCAGCAGCCAAGGGCTCAGGGGCCCTTTGAACACTGAAGCTTTCTTT.

The chain joins TRBV30 to TRBJ2-3, with D possibly matching TRBD2 (5 bases). V gave up 3 bases and J gave up 0 bases, with 16 bases separating them. CDR3 length: 16 amino acids. CDR1 and CDR2 from the germline V gene are GTSNPN and SVGIG (reference sequence). In nucleotides, the CDR3 is TGTGCCTGGAGCGGCTTTCTGGGGAGCAGCACAGATACGCAGTATTTT. Translating it yields CAWSGFLGSSTDTQYF.

This chain uses TRBV6-5 with TRBJ1-1; tentatively, D is TRBD1 (6 bases). This CDR3 spans 15 amino acids. Trimming removed 2 bases from V and 4 bases from J, with 14 bases in between. CDR1 and CDR2 (germline): MNHEY, SVGAGI. This CDR3 reads CASSYGRGGRTEAFF. In nucleotides, the CDR3 is TGTGCCAGCAGTTACGGGAGGGGGGGCCGCACTGAAGCTTTCTTT.

This clone was observed a handful of times. The rearrangement uses TRBV7-3 and TRBJ2-1; D perhaps matches TRBD1 (7 bases). Germline CDR1 and CDR2: SGHTA and FQGTGA. V was pared by 2 bases and J by 9 bases, with 17 bases between. This CDR3 has 15 residues. The CDR3 is CASSLLSGTAGEQFF. DNA of the CDR3: TGTGCCAGCAGCTTACTGTCAGGGACAGCGGGTGAGCAGTTCTTC.

The chain joins TRBV6-2 or TRBV6-3 to TRBJ2-3; 8 positions agree with TRBD1. Germline V lookup: CDR1 MNHEY, CDR2 SVGEGT. J was trimmed by 3 bases and V by 6 bases; bases with no gene match: 8. The CDR3 extends over 15 amino acids. As DNA, the CDR3 is TGTGCCAGCAGCCCGGGACAGGTTCTTACAGATACGCAGTATTTT. Encoded protein: CASSPGQVLTDTQYF.

V usage is TRBV5-1 and J usage is TRBJ2-7; D ambiguous. V was shortened by 1 base and J by 6 bases, with 8 bases between the two germline ends. Germline V gene data show CDR1 as SGHRS and CDR2 as YFSETQ. This CDR3 comprises 12 residues. CDR3 DNA sequence: TGCGCCAGCAGCTTGTTGGGCTTCGAGCAGTACTTC. Translation: CASSLLGFEQYF.

In regard to this clone: Additional DNA sequences in this sample encode the identical CDR3. This rearrangement joins TRBV6-2 or TRBV6-3 to TRBJ1-5, with TRBD1 identical over 10 bases. This CDR3 spans 15 amino acids. Germline CDR1 reads MNHEY; CDR2 reads SVGEGT. With 2 bases clipped from V and 7 bases from J, the junction kept 5 bases outside the gene matches. This CDR3 is CASSYGTGVRQPQHF. The CDR3 DNA is TGTGCCAGCAGTTACGGGACAGGGGTCCGACAGCCCCAGCATTTT.

This clone was picked up one time. At the DNA level, this CDR3 is encoded by other sequences in the same sample as well. The chain couples TRBV19 to TRBJ1-1, with D possibly TRBD1 on 6 matching bases. The CDR3 is made up of 14 amino acids. Per germline, CDR1 LNHDA and CDR2 SQIVND (reference sequence). The V and J ends lost 6 bases and 4 bases respectively, with 15 bases between them. CDR3 sequence reads: CASSYRGEGTEAFF. In DNA, the CDR3 is TGTGCCAGTAGCTATAGGGGGGAGGGCACTGAAGCTTTCTTT.

CDR3 sequence: CASSQQRGSAKNIQYF. The CDR3 nucleotides are TGTGCCAGCAGCCAACAGCGGGGCTCTGCCAAAAACATTCAGTACTTC. The genes are TRBV3-1 (or the pseudogene TRBV3-2) and TRBJ2-4; 7 bases line up with TRBD2. The CDR3 sequence is 16 residues long. Germline V gene data show CDR1 as LGHDT and CDR2 as YNNKEL (reference sequence). The V and J ends lost 2 bases and 1 base, in that order; junction bases with no gene match: 5.

In its sample, this clone was seen a few times. This chain links TRBV30 with TRBJ2-7; TRBD1 agrees at 7 bases. Germline values: CDR1 GTSNPN, CDR2 SVGIG (reference sequence). The ends lost 2 bases at V and 3 bases at J; junction bases unmatched: 4. The CDR3 runs 13 residues. CDR3 DNA: TGTGCCTGGAGTACCGGGACAGACTACGAGCAGTACTTC. It translates to CAWSTGTDYEQYF.

The rearrangement links TRBV12-3 or TRBV12-4 to TRBJ1-2; D might be TRBD1 (5 bases). V shed 7 bases and J shed 0 bases, with 9 bases lying between them. The CDR3 spans 13 residues. The CDR3 is CASKLGANYGYTF. The CDR3 DNA is TGTGCCAGCAAGTTAGGGGCTAACTATGGCTACACCTTC.

J is TRBJ1-5 and V is TRBV18; D not certain. The V gene lost 6 bases and the J gene lost 7 bases, with 10 bases spanning the gap. The CDR3 runs to 12 residues. CDR1 is KGHSH, CDR2 LQKENI, per germline. For the CDR3, the DNA is TGTGCCAGCTCCCCTACCGGGCAGCCCCAGCATTTT. Translating it yields CASSPTGQPQHF.

The gene calls are TRBV9 and TRBJ1-6; tentative D call: TRBD1 (5 bases). Germline V gene lookup returns CDR1 SGDLS and CDR2 YYNGEE. V was trimmed by 3 bases and J by 8 bases, leaving 12 bases between them. CDR3 length: 14 residues. The CDR3: CASSADRLDSPLHF. For the CDR3, the DNA is TGTGCCAGCAGCGCCGACAGACTCGATTCACCCCTCCACTTT.

The J gene is TRBJ1-4, the V gene TRBV5-5; 9 bases are a match to TRBD1. The V gene end was trimmed by 0 bases and the J gene end by 8 bases; junction bases not matched to a gene: 5. CDR1 is SGHKS and CDR2 is YYEKEE in the germline V gene (reference sequence). The CDR3 runs to 15 residues. CDR3 sequence reads: CASSLVGQGKEKLFF. The CDR3 nucleotides are TGTGCCAGCAGCTTGGTGGGACAGGGCAAAGAAAAACTGTTTTTT. The whole variable domain, filled in from reference TRBV5-5 and TRBJ1-4, reads DAGVTQSPTHLIKTRGQQVTLRCSPISGHKSVSWYQQVLGQGPQFIFQYYEKEERGRGNFPDRFSARQFPNYSSELNVNALLLGDSALYLCASSLVGQGKEKLFFGSGTQLSVL.